The T cell receptor (beta chain) under discussion was sequenced for a study of blood T cell repertoires in COVID-19. This clone was recorded only once. Profiled with immunoSEQ multiplex PCR; TCRdb holds only in-frame clones, not every one. The sample gives approximately 250,000 clones, around 93% of which show up once; roughly 2.8% is in the top ten. The V end lost 5 bases, the J end lost 5 bases, and 9 bases lay between the germline ends. The CDR3 totals 12 residues. Specimen: PBMCs or T cells enriched from blood (not recorded which). This chain links TRBV12-3 or TRBV12-4 with TRBJ1-1, with D maybe TRBD1 (5 bases). The TCR comes from a man aged 40-55 years who had been exposed to COVID-19. The CDR3 bases are TGTGCCAGCAGTCACAGGTTTACTGAAGCTTTCTTT. The encoded protein is CASSHRFTEAFF.